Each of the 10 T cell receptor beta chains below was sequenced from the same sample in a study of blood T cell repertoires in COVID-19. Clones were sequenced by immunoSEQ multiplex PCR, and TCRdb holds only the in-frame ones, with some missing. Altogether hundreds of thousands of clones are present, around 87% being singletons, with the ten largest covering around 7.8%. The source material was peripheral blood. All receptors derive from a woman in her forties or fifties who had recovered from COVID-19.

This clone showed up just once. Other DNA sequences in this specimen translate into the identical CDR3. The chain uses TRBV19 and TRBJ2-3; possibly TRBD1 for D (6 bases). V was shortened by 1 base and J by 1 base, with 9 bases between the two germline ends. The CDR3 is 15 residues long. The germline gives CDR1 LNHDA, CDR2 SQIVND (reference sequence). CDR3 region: CASSIGAGGTDTQYF. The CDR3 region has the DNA TGTGCCAGTAGTATAGGGGCAGGGGGCACAGATACGCAGTATTTT.

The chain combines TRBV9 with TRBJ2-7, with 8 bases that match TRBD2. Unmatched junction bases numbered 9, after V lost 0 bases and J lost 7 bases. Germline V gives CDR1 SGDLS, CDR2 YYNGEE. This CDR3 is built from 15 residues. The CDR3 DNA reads TGTGCCAGCAGCGTAGAAGGGACTAGTTTCGGGGAGCAGTACTTC. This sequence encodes CASSVEGTSFGEQYF.

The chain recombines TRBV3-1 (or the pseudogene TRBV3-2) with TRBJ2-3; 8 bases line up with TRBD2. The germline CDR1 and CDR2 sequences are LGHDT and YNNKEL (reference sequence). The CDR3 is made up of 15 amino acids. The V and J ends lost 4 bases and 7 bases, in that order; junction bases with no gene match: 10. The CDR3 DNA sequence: TGTGCCAGCAGCCCCGACATCAGCGGGGGATATACGCAGTATTTT. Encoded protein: CASSPDISGGYTQYF.

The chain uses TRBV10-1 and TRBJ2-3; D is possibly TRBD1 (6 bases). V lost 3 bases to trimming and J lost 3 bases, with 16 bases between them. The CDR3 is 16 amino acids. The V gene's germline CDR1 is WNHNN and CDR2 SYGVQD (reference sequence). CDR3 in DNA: TGCGCCAGCAGTGACGGAACTACAGGGTGGACAGATACGCAGTATTTT. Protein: CASSDGTTGWTDTQYF.

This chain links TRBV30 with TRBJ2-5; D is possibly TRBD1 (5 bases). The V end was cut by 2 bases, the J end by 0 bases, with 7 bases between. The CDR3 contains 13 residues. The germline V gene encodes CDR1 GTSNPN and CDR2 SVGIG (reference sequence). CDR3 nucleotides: TGTGCCTGGAGTAGGGGAAACCAAGAGACCCAGTACTTC. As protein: CAWSRGNQETQYF.

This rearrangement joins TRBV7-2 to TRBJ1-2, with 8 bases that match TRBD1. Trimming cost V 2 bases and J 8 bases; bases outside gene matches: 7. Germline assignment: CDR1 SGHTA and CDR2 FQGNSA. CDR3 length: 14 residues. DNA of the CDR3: TGTGCCAGCAGCTTATCTACGGGACAGGCGGGCTACACCTTC. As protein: CASSLSTGQAGYTF. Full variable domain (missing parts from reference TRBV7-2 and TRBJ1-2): GAGVSQSPSNKVTEKGKDVELRCDPISGHTALYWYRQSLGQGLEFLIYFQGNSAPDKSGLPSDRFSAERTGGSVSTLTIQRTQQEDSAVYLCASSLSTGQAGYTFGSGTRLTVV.

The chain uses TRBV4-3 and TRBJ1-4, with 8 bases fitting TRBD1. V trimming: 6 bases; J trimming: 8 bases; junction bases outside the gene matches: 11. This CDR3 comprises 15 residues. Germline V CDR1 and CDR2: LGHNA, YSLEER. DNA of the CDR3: TGCGCCAGCAGGCCTAACAGGGGGATGTACGAAAAACTGTTTTTT. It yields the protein CASRPNRGMYEKLFF.

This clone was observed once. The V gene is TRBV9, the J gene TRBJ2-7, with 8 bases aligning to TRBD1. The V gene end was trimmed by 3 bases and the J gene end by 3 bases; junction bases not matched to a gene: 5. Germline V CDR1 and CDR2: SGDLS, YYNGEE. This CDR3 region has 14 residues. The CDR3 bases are TGTGCCAGCAGCGCCCGACAGGGGAACTACGAGCAGTACTTC. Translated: CASSARQGNYEQYF.

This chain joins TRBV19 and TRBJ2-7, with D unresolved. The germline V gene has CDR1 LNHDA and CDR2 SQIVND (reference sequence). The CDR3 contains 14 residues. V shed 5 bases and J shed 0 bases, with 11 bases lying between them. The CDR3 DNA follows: TGTGCCAGTAGTGGCTACAGAAGCTCCTACGAGCAGTACTTC. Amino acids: CASSGYRSSYEQYF.

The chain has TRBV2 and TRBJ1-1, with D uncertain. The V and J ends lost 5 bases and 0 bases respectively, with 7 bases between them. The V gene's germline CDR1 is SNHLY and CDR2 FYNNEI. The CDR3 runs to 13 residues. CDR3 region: CASSPEMNTEAFF. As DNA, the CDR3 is TGTGCCAGCAGTCCCGAGATGAACACTGAAGCTTTCTTT.